This TCR beta chain was found in a study of alternative splicing in chronic myeloid leukemia remission (dated by TCRdb to 2018 to 2021). Some background on the complete study: RNA sequencing was used to profile peripheral blood obtained from chronic-phase CML patients at diagnosis and at remission, and the resulting profiles were compared with those of healthy donors. The median age was about 52 years at diagnosis, about 60 at remission and less than 40 for the healthy controls. The female/male split was 11/5 for diagnosis samples, 8/3 for remission samples and 2/4 for controls. Trizol was used to extract total RNA from peripheral blood mononuclear cells of diagnosis, remission and control samples. Study-wide findings and limitations: Blood cell composition varied strongly between timepoints, moving from enrichment of myeloid progenitors at diagnosis to enrichment of mature lymphoid cells at remission. Blood cell composition at remission was reconfigured to resemble lymphoid cell-enriched normal controls.

Peripheral blood was obtained from roughly six healthy donors to serve as normal controls. The method behind the library was bulk RNA-seq. The TruSeq Stranded RNA sample prep kit was used to generate libraries of poly-A-enriched mRNA from an input of 0.85 to 1 ug total RNA. Paired-end sequencing was carried out on a HiSeq 2500, and each sample was sequenced in triplicate. A read length of 125 nucleotides per mate was used for RNA-seq. The published analysis was carried out like this. Reads were trimmed and aligned to hg38 with STAR v2.7, with quality control by FASTQC, RSeQC and multiqc. Salmon 0.14.1 was used to quantify gene expression levels as transcripts per million (TPM). Principal component analysis suggested that trial, library batch, sequencing batch, treatment regimen and sex did not drive transcriptomic profiles. TCRdb reprocessed the reads and assigns one entry to each CDR3 protein sequence, leaving out DNA. The V and J calls come from TCRdb's annotation, not from the publication. Across this sample there are about 170 distinct CDR3 sequences, with around 90% seen only once. Of the sample, approximately 18% is held by the ten largest clones.

From cysteine to phenylalanine, the CDR3 is 15 amino acids long. DNA is not on record. The germline V gene encodes CDR1 LNHDA and CDR2 SQIVND (reference sequence). In regard to this clonotype: Its cognate antigen has yet to be identified.

The receptor comes from a person aged 25-55 years in good health. The rearranged segments are TRBV19 and TRBJ1-5. Source material: PBMCs. CDR3 sequence: CASSIGGIGNQPQHF.